These 8 T cell receptor beta chains came from one sample sequenced in a study of cytomegalovirus exposure and HLA in healthy donors. This table comes from immunoSEQ multiplex PCR, and its TCRdb copy is limited to in-frame clones, with some not included. Of about 130,000 clones in the sample, roughly 86% were seen once. The sample comprised PBMCs. The source is a man younger than 45 in good health and CMV-seronegative.

The genes are TRBV18 and TRBJ1-2, with 7 bases that match TRBD1. This CDR3 is built from 15 residues. V trimming: 3 bases; J trimming: 1 base; junction bases outside the gene matches: 5. Germline lookup yields CDR1 KGHSH and CDR2 LQKENI. The CDR3 nucleotides are TGTGCCAGCTCACCTTTGGACAGGATTAACTATGGCTACACCTTC. This sequence encodes CASSPLDRINYGYTF. Combining the CDR3 with reference TRBV18 and TRBJ1-2 gives the whole variable domain NAGVMQNPRHLVRRRGQEARLRCSPMKGHSHVYWYRQLPEEGLKFMVYLQKENIIDESGMPKERFSAEFPKEGPSILRIQQVVRGDSAAYFCASSPLDRINYGYTFGSGTRLTVV.

The chain combines TRBV19 with TRBJ1-2; D not resolved. The germline V and J ends were trimmed by 5 bases and 7 bases, with 11 bases remaining between them. In germline, CDR1 is LNHDA, CDR2 SQIVND (reference sequence). CDR3 length equals 12 residues. CDR3 nucleotide sequence: TGTGCCAGTAGTCTGACTACTATTGGCTACACCTTC. Protein product: CASSLTTIGYTF.

This clone was detected only a few times. J is TRBJ2-7 and V is TRBV7-8; D remains unclear. CDR1 is SGHVS, CDR2 FQNEAQ, per germline. This CDR3 region has 13 residues. V lost 1 base to trimming and J lost 6 bases, with 10 bases between them. The chain's CDR3 is CASSLDERVEQYF. CDR3 nucleotide sequence: TGTGCCAGCAGCTTAGACGAACGGGTCGAGCAGTACTTC.

The V and J genes are TRBV7-2 and TRBJ2-5; 14 bases fit TRBD2. The V gene's germline CDR1 is SGHTA and CDR2 FQGNSA. The CDR3 is 17 residues long. Losses at the gene ends were 1 base for V and 2 bases for J; bases not matched to a gene: 3. This chain's CDR3 is CASSLGGLAGEQETQYF. Written as DNA, the CDR3 is TGTGCCAGCAGCTTAGGGGGACTAGCGGGGGAACAAGAGACCCAGTACTTC.

This chain joins TRBV4-1 and TRBJ1-2, with TRBD1 as a possible D gene (5 bases). The CDR3 spans 16 residues. V was trimmed by 0 bases and J by 4 bases, leaving 15 bases between them. Germline V gene lookup returns CDR1 MGHRA and CDR2 YSYEKL. CDR3 loop: CASSQEGPDTTYGYTF. The CDR3 nucleotides read TGCGCCAGCAGCCAAGAGGGTCCGGACACCACCTATGGCTACACCTTC.

CDR3 nucleotides: TGTGCCAGCAGCTTAGATTTGGGGTCGGGAAATGAGCAGTTCTTC. Translating gives CASSLDLGSGNEQFF. The V call is TRBV11-2, the J call TRBJ2-1, with a tentative D call TRBD2 (5 bases). CDR3 length equals 15 residues. CDR1 and CDR2 from the germline V gene are SGHAT and FQNNGV. V lost 0 bases and J 7 bases, leaving 13 bases between the germline ends. The variable domain in full, with the rest retrieved from reference TRBV11-2 and TRBJ2-1, is EAGVAQSPRYKIIEKRQSVAFWCNPISGHATLYWYQQILGQGPKLLIQFQNNGVVDDSQLPKDRFSAERLKGVDSTLKIQPAKLEDSAVYLCASSLDLGSGNEQFFGPGTRLTVL.

This sequence joins TRBV11-2 and TRBJ2-1; 8 bases are shared with TRBD2. The germline V gene encodes CDR1 SGHAT and CDR2 FQNNGV. The J segment lost 9 bases and the V segment lost 3 bases, leaving 13 bases of the junction unmatched. The CDR3 runs to 16 residues. CDR3: CASSFRRVAGSAEQFF. CDR3 DNA: TGTGCCAGCAGCTTTAGGCGGGTAGCGGGGTCAGCTGAGCAGTTCTTC. Using reference TRBV11-2 and TRBJ2-1 for the parts outside the CDR3, the full variable domain is EAGVAQSPRYKIIEKRQSVAFWCNPISGHATLYWYQQILGQGPKLLIQFQNNGVVDDSQLPKDRFSAERLKGVDSTLKIQPAKLEDSAVYLCASSFRRVAGSAEQFFGPGTRLTVL.

DNA for the CDR3: TGTGCCACCAGCAGAGGACAACCGGGACAGGGGACTGAAGCTTTCTTT. Amino acid sequence: CATSRGQPGQGTEAFF. The chain couples TRBV15 to TRBJ1-1, with 10 positions matching TRBD1. The CDR3 length is 16 residues. Losses at the gene ends were 1 base for V and 5 bases for J; bases not matched to a gene: 7. CDR1 LNHNV and CDR2 YYDKDF come from the germline V gene (reference sequence).